One and the same sample provided the 22 T cell receptor beta chains below, sequenced in a study of neurological immune-mediated disorders. TCRdb re-derived calls from the 5' RACE reads in MiXCR, one entry per CDR3 protein. The sample contains roughly 60,000 distinct CDR3 sequences, approximately 10% of which appear only once. Material: PBMCs. The receptors here all came from a man between 60 and 75 years old in good health.

The table lists this clonotype with many counts. V is TRBV28 and J is TRBJ1-6; the D gene is possibly TRBD1 (6 bases). Germline V CDR1 and CDR2: MDHEN, SYDVKM. V was pared by 5 bases and J by 10 bases, with 15 bases between. CDR3 size: 14 residues. The CDR3 loop is CASSLLGARSPLHF. As DNA, the CDR3 is TGTGCCAGCAGTCTCCTGGGGGCGCGCTCACCCCTCCACTTT. The variable domain in full, completed from reference TRBV28 and TRBJ1-6, reads DVKVTQSSRYLVKRTGEKVFLECVQDMDHENMFWYRQDPGLGLRLIYFSYDVKMKEKGDIPEGYSVSREKKERFSLILESASTNQTSMYLCASSLLGARSPLHFGNGTRLTVT.

This clonotype was counted ten times or more. The gene calls are TRBV14 and TRBJ1-1, with 8 bases identical to TRBD1. CDR1 and CDR2 from the germline V gene are SGHDN and FVKESK. J lost 1 base, V lost 4 bases, and 5 bases had no gene match. The CDR3 has 15 residues. CDR3 loop: CASSPPGTGNTEAFF. The CDR3 DNA reads TGTGCCAGCAGCCCACCCGGGACAGGGAACACTGAAGCTTTCTTT. The full variable domain, with the rest looked up from reference TRBV14 and TRBJ1-1, is EAGVTQFPSHSVIEKGQTVTLRCDPISGHDNLYWYRRVMGKEIKFLLHFVKESKQDESGMPNNRFLAERTGGTYSTLKVQPAELEDSGVYFCASSPPGTGNTEAFFGQGTRLTVV.

This clonotype showed up just a few times. The V call is TRBV20-1, the J call TRBJ1-2; 8 bases fit TRBD1. J was trimmed by 0 bases and V by 1 base; bases with no gene match: 7. The CDR3 is 16 residues long. In germline, CDR1 is DFQATT, CDR2 SNEGSKA (reference sequence). Here the CDR3 DNA reads TGCAGTGCTAGAGTGGAGGGACAGGAAGCTAACTATGGCTACACCTTC. Its protein is CSARVEGQEANYGYTF.

This clonotype was recorded a few times. The chain employs TRBV3-1 and TRBJ2-1; 12 bases match TRBD2. The V gene end was trimmed by 4 bases and the J gene end by 7 bases; junction bases not matched to a gene: 2. The CDR3 loop spans 14 amino acids. CDR1 is LGHDT, CDR2 YNNKEL, per germline (reference sequence). CDR3 sequence: CASSRGLAGNEQFF. The CDR3 nucleotides read TGTGCCAGCAGCCGCGGACTAGCGGGGAATGAGCAGTTCTTC.

This clonotype was counted a few times. The J gene is TRBJ2-5, the V gene TRBV5-1; D is uncertain. Germline CDR1 is SGHRS and CDR2 is YFSETQ. Between the trimmed V and J ends, which lost 4 bases and 1 base, there was a span of 20 bases. CDR3 length: 17 amino acids. The CDR3 spells CASSLSITGLPQETQYF. CDR3 coding DNA: TGCGCCAGCAGCCTCTCAATCACCGGCCTACCCCAAGAGACCCAGTACTTC. Variable domain in full (rest from reference TRBV5-1 and TRBJ2-5): KAGVTQTPRYLIKTRGQQVTLSCSPISGHRSVSWYQQTPGQGLQFLFEYFSETQRNKGNFPGRFSGRQFSNSRSEMNVSTLELGDSALYLCASSLSITGLPQETQYFGPGTRLLVL.

This clonotype has a count of ten or more. This chain's CDR3 is CAISERDRGNYGYTF. The CDR3 nucleotides read TGTGCCATCAGTGAACGGGACAGGGGGAACTATGGCTACACCTTC. The chain is built from TRBV10-3 and TRBJ1-2, with 11 bases matching TRBD1. Germline V lookup: CDR1 ENHRY, CDR2 SYGVKD. The CDR3 is 15 residues long. The ends lost 3 bases at V and 2 bases at J; junction bases unmatched: 2.

In its sample, this clonotype was seen many times. The rearrangement uses TRBV5-1 and TRBJ1-2, with 9 bases identical to TRBD1. Germline CDR1 reads SGHRS; CDR2 reads YFSETQ. The CDR3 covers 13 residues. The V and J ends lost 4 bases and 6 bases, in that order; junction bases with no gene match: 4. The CDR3 reads CASSPTGGHGYTF. The CDR3 nucleotides read TGCGCCAGCAGCCCTACAGGGGGCCATGGCTACACCTTC.

This clonotype was recorded many times. V gene TRBV12-3 or TRBV12-4 combines with J gene TRBJ1-2; D possibly corresponds to TRBD1 (5 bases). CDR3 length: 15 amino acids. The V and J ends lost 5 bases and 4 bases respectively, with 17 bases between them. CDR3 DNA: TGTGCCAGCAGTAAACAGGAGGCACTGGGCTATGGCTACACCTTC. Protein sequence: CASSKQEALGYGYTF.

This clonotype has at least ten counts. This chain links TRBV7-6 with TRBJ2-5; 9 nucleotides align to TRBD1. In germline, CDR1 is SGHVS, CDR2 FNYEAQ. This CDR3 has 14 amino acids. Trimming at V came to 4 bases and at J to 5 bases, leaving 5 bases not matched to a gene. The DNA for the CDR3 is TGTGCCAGCAGCTCTCGGACAGGGGTCGAGACCCAGTACTTC. Residues: CASSSRTGVETQYF.

This clonotype was seen ten or more times. The chain employs TRBV6-6 and TRBJ2-7; no clear D gene. The V gene lost 4 bases and the J gene lost 0 bases, with 10 bases spanning the gap. Germline CDR1 reads MNHNY; CDR2 reads SVGAGI (reference sequence). This CDR3 has 14 amino acids. The CDR3 nucleotides are TGTGCCAGCAGTTGGTCCGGGTCCTCCTACGAGCAGTACTTC. Translation: CASSWSGSSYEQYF.

There are many counts of this clonotype. The V gene is TRBV27, the J gene TRBJ2-2, with D possibly matching TRBD2 (6 bases). The germline gives CDR1 MNHEY, CDR2 SMNVEV (reference sequence). The CDR3 sequence is 12 residues long. Trimming took off 3 bases at V and 7 bases at J, with 6 bases between the two ends. The CDR3 DNA reads as TGTGCCAGCAGTTTGCGGGGCGGGGAGCTGTTTTTT. Amino acid sequence: CASSLRGGELFF.

This clonotype was observed many times. The V and J genes are TRBV4-1 and TRBJ2-5, with TRBD2 as a possible D gene (5 bases). The CDR3 runs to 15 residues. Germline-derived CDR1 and CDR2 are MGHRA and YSYEKL. Deletions cut 4 bases from V and 4 bases from J, with 16 bases between. The CDR3 coding sequence is TGCGCCAGCAGCCTAGCGCGGACCGAGGGAGAGACCCAGTACTTC. It encodes CASSLARTEGETQYF.

The chain carries TRBV7-2 and TRBJ1-1; a weak D match, TRBD1 (5 bases). The CDR3 has 15 amino acids. The V end lost 3 bases, the J end lost 3 bases, and 14 bases lay between the germline ends. CDR1 and CDR2 (germline): SGHTA, FQGNSA. CDR3 amino acids: CASSFGGVGYTEAFF. CDR3 nucleotide sequence: TGTGCCAGCAGCTTCGGGGGGGTTGGGTACACTGAAGCTTTCTTT.

Many counts were recorded for this clonotype. The rearrangement uses TRBV12-3 or TRBV12-4 and TRBJ1-3; 8 nucleotides agree with TRBD1. The V gene end was trimmed by 6 bases and the J gene end by 6 bases; junction bases not matched to a gene: 7. The CDR3 sequence is 14 residues long. The CDR3 DNA reads as TGTGCCAGCAGCTACGGACAGGGAGAAAACACCATATATTTT. Amino acids: CASSYGQGENTIYF.

This clonotype was seen more than once but under ten times. This may come from a read error, since a much larger clone is one base off. This chain uses TRBV12-3 or TRBV12-4 with TRBJ1-2; TRBD1 aligns across 7 bases. CDR3 length: 15 amino acids. The CDR3 DNA follows: TGTGCCAGCAGTGCTCCGGGACAGTCCAACTATGGCTGCACCTTC. Translation: CASSAPGQSNYGCTF.

The table lists this clonotype with many counts. The CDR3 DNA follows: TGCGCCAGCAGCGCCCGTCCGAATCAGCCCCAGCATTTT. This codes for CASSARPNQPQHF. The chain recombines TRBV5-1 with TRBJ1-5; D call uncertain. V shed 4 bases and J shed 4 bases, with 9 bases lying between them. There are 13 residues in the CDR3. The germline CDR1 and CDR2 sequences are SGHRS and YFSETQ. Combining the CDR3 with reference TRBV5-1 and TRBJ1-5 gives the whole variable domain KAGVTQTPRYLIKTRGQQVTLSCSPISGHRSVSWYQQTPGQGLQFLFEYFSETQRNKGNFPGRFSGRQFSNSRSEMNVSTLELGDSALYLCASSARPNQPQHFGDGTRLSIL.

This clonotype was detected ten times or more. The chain recombines TRBV20-1 with TRBJ2-1, with 10 bases lining up with TRBD2. With 5 bases clipped from V and 2 bases from J, the junction kept 3 bases outside the gene matches. The CDR3 loop spans 14 amino acids. Germline-derived CDR1 and CDR2 are DFQATT and SNEGSKA (reference sequence). DNA of the CDR3: TGCAGTGCTTTAAGCGGGGGGGCCTACAATGAGCAGTTCTTC. It yields the protein CSALSGGAYNEQFF.

This clonotype was seen at least ten times. The V call is TRBV20-1, the J call TRBJ1-5; D perhaps matches TRBD1 (6 bases). The CDR3 is made up of 15 amino acids. Germline-derived CDR1 and CDR2 are DFQATT and SNEGSKA (reference sequence). V lost 3 bases, J lost 5 bases, and 17 bases lay in between. CDR3 residues: CSARLTGNGDQPQHF. The DNA of the CDR3 is TGCAGTGCTAGGCTTACAGGGAACGGGGATCAGCCCCAGCATTTT.

This chain uses TRBV5-6 with TRBJ1-2; 10 bases map to TRBD1. This CDR3 spans 14 amino acids. The V gene's germline CDR1 is SGHDT and CDR2 YYEEEE. With 7 bases clipped from V and 2 bases from J, the junction kept 5 bases outside the gene matches. The CDR3 nucleotides read TGTGCCAGCGCCCCGGACAGGGGGAACTATGGCTACACCTTC. Its translation: CASAPDRGNYGYTF. Full variable domain (remainder filled in from reference TRBV5-6 and TRBJ1-2): DAGVTQSPTHLIKTRGQQVTLRCSPKSGHDTVSWYQQALGQGPQFIFQYYEEEERQRGNFPDRFSGHQFPNYSSELNVNALLLGDSALYLCASAPDRGNYGYTFGSGTRLTVV.

Comments on this clonotype: The junction departs from germline at one end; a sequencing error may be responsible. The V and J genes are TRBV7-2 and TRBJ2-2; D is possibly TRBD1 or TRBD2 (5 bases each). The CDR3 is 15 amino acids. Germline V CDR1 and CDR2: SGHTA, FQGNSA. CDR3 DNA sequence: TGTGCCATCACCTTCGGGGCTTCGAACACCGAGGAGCTGTTTTTT. The encoded protein is CAITFGASNTEELFF.

Many counts were recorded for this clonotype. This chain uses TRBV6-6 with TRBJ2-7; 8 bases map to TRBD1. The germline gives CDR1 MNHNY, CDR2 SVGAGI (reference sequence). The CDR3 contains 16 residues. Trimming at V came to 4 bases and at J to 3 bases, leaving 11 bases not matched to a gene. The CDR3 spells CASSSPQGTGGYEQYF. CDR3 in DNA: TGTGCCAGCAGTTCCCCTCAGGGAACAGGGGGCTACGAGCAGTACTTC.

This clonotype came up many times. This rearrangement joins TRBV18 to TRBJ1-1; tentatively, D is TRBD1 (6 bases). Germline CDR1 KGHSH, CDR2 LQKENI. Between the trimmed V and J ends, which lost 6 bases and 1 base, there was a span of 12 bases. This CDR3 contains 14 residues. This chain's CDR3 is CASSSGQRNTEAFF. The CDR3 coding sequence is TGTGCCAGCTCCTCAGGACAGAGGAACACTGAAGCTTTCTTT. The variable domain in full, completed from reference TRBV18 and TRBJ1-1, reads NAGVMQNPRHLVRRRGQEARLRCSPMKGHSHVYWYRQLPEEGLKFMVYLQKENIIDESGMPKERFSAEFPKEGPSILRIQQVVRGDSAAYFCASSSGQRNTEAFFGQGTRLTVV.